This T cell receptor beta chain is drawn from a study of blood T cell repertoires in COVID-19 (dated by TCRdb to 2020 to 2022). Some background on the complete study: Samples from collaborators originated in the United States, Italy and Spain and spanned both the acute and convalescent phases of COVID-19. The prospective study material was composed of cDNA or gDNA derived from T cells, B-cell-depleted T cells, or PBMCs. The dataset comprised deeply sampled blood TCRbeta repertoires from subjects exposed to, actively infected with, or recovered from COVID-19. A freely available public database, intended as a resource for researchers studying the immune response to SARS-CoV-2, is where the repertoires were released. The samples were drawn from the first 160 participants of the ongoing ImmuneRACE study and from under 1,500 subjects provided by 6 global collaborators. Nearly every sample came with metadata listing a de-identified subject ID, COVID-19 status, age in years and sex. Where available, HLA class I and class II types were obtained from metadata supplied by the sample provider rather than from assay-based typing.

Whole blood was collected in K2EDTA tubes by collaborating institutions according to the institutions' own protocols. For TCRbeta analysis, collaborators shipped samples as frozen whole blood, isolated PBMCs, or DNA extracted from either of those sample types. Findings and caveats that apply to the study as a whole: The amount of clinical and demographic metadata varied by source and participant and was provided uncurated.

TCRbeta CDR3 regions were amplified from genomic DNA using the immunoSEQ Assay, a bias-controlled multiplex PCR. The authors processed their data as follows. Nucleated cell counts per sample were estimated from amplification of reference gene primers within the assay. Sequence reads were collapsed and filtered to measure the absolute abundance of every unique TCRbeta CDR3 rearrangement. For each sample, productive Simpson clonality was calculated as the square root of Simpson's diversity index over productive rearrangements. TCRdb stores this immuneACCESS table with in-frame sequences only. Part of the clones is absent; in the studies checked, under half of the shortfall reflects unresolved V genes, and no reason is known for the rest. V, J and clone size are those of that table, while D and trimming were read from the DNA. The sample data list around 160,000 clones, and 75% to 90% of these were observed just once. The biggest ten clones account for around 6.3% of the sample.

A word on this clone: This receptor's antigen is unknown. Base-call qualities are not available, and no considerably larger clone is one nucleotide away.

The TCR comes from a man aged 80 or over with acute or convalescent COVID-19. Sequenced sample: peripheral blood.

CDR3 region: CASSSVAGGSGELFF. Read as DNA, the sequence is TGTGCCAGTAGTTCAGTAGCGGGGGGTTCTGGGGAGCTGTTTTTT. The V and J segments used are TRBV19 and TRBJ2-2, with 10 central nucleotides matching TRBD2. CDR1 is given as LNHDA and CDR2 as SQIVND, both from the germline V gene (reference sequence). The germline V end is reduced by 5 bases and the J end by 8 bases; junction bases left unmatched: 8. The CDR3 covers 15 residues, taking in both the cysteine and the phenylalanine. Just CDR3 DNA is preserved here, 45 bases in frame from base 1.